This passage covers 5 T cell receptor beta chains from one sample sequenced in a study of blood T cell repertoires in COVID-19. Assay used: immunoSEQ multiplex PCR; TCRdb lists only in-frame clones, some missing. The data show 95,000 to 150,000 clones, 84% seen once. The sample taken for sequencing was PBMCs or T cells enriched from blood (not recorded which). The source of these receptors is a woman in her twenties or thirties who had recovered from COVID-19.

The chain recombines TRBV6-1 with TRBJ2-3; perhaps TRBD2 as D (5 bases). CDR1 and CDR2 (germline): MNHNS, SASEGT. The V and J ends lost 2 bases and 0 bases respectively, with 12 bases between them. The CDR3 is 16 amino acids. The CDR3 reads CASSERVGGSTDTQYF. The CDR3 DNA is TGTGCCAGCAGTGAAAGGGTAGGCGGGAGCACAGATACGCAGTATTTT.

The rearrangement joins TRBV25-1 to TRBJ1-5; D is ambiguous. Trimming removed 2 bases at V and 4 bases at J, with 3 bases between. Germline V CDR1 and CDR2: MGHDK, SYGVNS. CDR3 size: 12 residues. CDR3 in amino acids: CASSERNQPQHF. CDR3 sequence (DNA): TGTGCCAGCAGTGAACGGAATCAGCCCCAGCATTTT.

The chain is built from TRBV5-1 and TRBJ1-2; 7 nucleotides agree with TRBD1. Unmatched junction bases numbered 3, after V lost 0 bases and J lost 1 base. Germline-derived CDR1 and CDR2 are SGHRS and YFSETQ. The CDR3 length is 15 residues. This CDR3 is CASSLAGQINYGYTF. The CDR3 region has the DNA TGCGCCAGCAGCTTGGCGGGACAGATTAACTATGGCTACACCTTC.

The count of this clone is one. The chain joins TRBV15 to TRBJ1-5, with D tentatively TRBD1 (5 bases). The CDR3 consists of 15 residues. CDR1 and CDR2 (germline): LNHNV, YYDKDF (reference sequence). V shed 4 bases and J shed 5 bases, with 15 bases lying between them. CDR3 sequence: CATSMGLWGDQPQHF. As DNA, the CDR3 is TGTGCCACCAGCATGGGACTATGGGGAGATCAGCCCCAGCATTTT.

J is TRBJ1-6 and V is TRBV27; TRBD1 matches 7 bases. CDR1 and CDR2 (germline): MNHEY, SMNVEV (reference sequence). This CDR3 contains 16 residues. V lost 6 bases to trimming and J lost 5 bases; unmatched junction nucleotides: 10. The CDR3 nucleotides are TGTGCCAGCAGAACAAAAATGACAGGGAATAATTCACCCCTCCACTTT. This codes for CASRTKMTGNNSPLHF.